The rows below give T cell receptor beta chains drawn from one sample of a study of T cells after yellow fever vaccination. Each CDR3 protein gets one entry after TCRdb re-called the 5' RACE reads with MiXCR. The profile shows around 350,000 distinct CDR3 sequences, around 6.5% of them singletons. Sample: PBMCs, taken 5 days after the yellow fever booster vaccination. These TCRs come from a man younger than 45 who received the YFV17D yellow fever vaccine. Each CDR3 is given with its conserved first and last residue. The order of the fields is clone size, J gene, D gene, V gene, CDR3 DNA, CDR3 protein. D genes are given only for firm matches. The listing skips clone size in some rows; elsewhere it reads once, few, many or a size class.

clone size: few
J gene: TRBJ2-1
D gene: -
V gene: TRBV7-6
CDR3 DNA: TGTGCCAGCAGCTTAATCGGGGGGCGGAATGAGCAGTTCTTC
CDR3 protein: CASSLIGGRNEQFF

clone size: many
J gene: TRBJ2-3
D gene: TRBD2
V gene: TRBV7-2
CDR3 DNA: TGTGCCAGCAGCTTGACTAGCGGGTCAGGCACAGATACGCAGTATTTT
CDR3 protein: CASSLTSGSGTDTQYF

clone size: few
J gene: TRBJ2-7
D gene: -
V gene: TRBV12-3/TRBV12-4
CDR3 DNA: TGTGCCAGCAGTTTTGTGGGGACGTACGAGCAGTACTTC
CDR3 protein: CASSFVGTYEQYF

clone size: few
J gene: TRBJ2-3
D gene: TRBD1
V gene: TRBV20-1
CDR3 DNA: TGCAGTGCAACACCCCGGACAGGCAGGACTGATACGCAGTATTTT
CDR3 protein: CSATPRTGRTDTQYF

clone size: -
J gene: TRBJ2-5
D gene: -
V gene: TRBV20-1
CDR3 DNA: TGCAGTGCTAGAGTCCGGGACTCCCGAAGGTGGGGCCCCCAAGAGACCCAGTACTTC
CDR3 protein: CSARVRDSRRWGPQETQYF

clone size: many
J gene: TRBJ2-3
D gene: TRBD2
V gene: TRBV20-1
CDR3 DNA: TGCAGTGCGAGCGGGACGGGCGGGAGGGCCGCAGATACGCAGTATTTT
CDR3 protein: CSASGTGGRAADTQYF

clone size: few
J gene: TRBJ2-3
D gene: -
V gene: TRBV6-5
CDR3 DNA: TGTGCCAGCAGCCCGCCCAGGGCCATGCGGGCTCGCACAGATACGCAGTATTTT
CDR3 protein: CASSPPRAMRARTDTQYF

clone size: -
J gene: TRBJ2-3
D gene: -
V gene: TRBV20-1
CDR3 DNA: TGCAGTGCTAGTTCCCCGGATAGCACAGATACGCAGTATTTT
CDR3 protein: CSASSPDSTDTQYF

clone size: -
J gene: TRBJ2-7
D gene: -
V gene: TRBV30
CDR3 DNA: TGTGCCTGGAGTGTACGAGGGTTCGGGAACGAGCAGTACTTC
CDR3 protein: CAWSVRGFGNEQYF

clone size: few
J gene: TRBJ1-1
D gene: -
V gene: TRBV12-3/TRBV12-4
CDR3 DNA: TGTGCCAGCAGTTTGGGGGTTGGGGAAGCTTTCTTT
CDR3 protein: CASSLGVGEAFF

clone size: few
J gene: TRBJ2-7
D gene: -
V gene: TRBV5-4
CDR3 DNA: TGTGCCAGCAGCTTGTTCGAGGGTACCGACGAGCAGTACTTC
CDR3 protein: CASSLFEGTDEQYF

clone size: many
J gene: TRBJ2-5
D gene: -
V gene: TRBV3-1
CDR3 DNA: TGTGCCAGCAGCCAAGAACCTCTAACAAAAAAAGGGGTATCGGAGACCCAGTACTTC
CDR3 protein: CASSQEPLTKKGVSETQYF

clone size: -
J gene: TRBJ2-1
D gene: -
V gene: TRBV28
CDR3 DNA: TGTGCCAGCAGCCCTCCCGGGACATGGAAGGGTTGGGGCTCCTACAATGAGCAGTTCTTC
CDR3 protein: CASSPPGTWKGWGSYNEQFF

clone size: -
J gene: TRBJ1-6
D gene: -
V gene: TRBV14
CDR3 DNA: TGTGCCAGCAGCCCCGGGGGGATGTATAATTCACCCCTCCACTTT
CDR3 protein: CASSPGGMYNSPLHF

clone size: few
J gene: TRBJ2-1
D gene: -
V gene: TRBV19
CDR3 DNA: TGTGCCAGTAGTATTCTCGTTCGGGCGCGGGCCGACTCCTACAATGAGCAGTTCTTC
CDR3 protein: CASSILVRARADSYNEQFF

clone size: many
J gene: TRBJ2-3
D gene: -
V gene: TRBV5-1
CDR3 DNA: TGCGCCAGCAGCTTCGGTATCGGCCTCAAGAAAACAGATACGCAGTATTTT
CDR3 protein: CASSFGIGLKKTDTQYF

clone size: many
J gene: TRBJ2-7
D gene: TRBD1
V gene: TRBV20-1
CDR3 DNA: TGCAGTGCTAGAGCAGGGACAGGGGGCCCCTACGAGCAGTACTTC
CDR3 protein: CSARAGTGGPYEQYF

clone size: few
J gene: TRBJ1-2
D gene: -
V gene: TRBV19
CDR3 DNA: TGTGCCAGCCAAACTACAGGAGGTTGGGGCTACACCTTC
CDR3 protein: CASQTTGGWGYTF

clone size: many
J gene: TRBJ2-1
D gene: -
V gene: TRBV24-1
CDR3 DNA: TGTGCCACCAGTGATTTCGGAGGAGACAATGAGCAGTTCTTC
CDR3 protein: CATSDFGGDNEQFF

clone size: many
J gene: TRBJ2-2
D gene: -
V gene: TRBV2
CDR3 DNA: TGTGCCAGCATTGCAGGAAGTGGCACCGGGGAGCTGTTTTTT
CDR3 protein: CASIAGSGTGELFF

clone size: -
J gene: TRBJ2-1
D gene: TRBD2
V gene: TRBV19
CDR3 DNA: TGTGCCAGTAGTATGGAACTAGCGCTTAATGAGCAGTTCTTC
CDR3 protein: CASSMELALNEQFF

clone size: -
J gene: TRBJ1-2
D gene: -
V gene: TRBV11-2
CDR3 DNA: TGTGCCAGCAGCTTGGCCGGGTTTGGTGGCTACACCTTC
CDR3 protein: CASSLAGFGGYTF

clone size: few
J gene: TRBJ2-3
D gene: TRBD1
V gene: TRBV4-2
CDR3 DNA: TGTGCCAGCAGCCTCACCTGGGACAGGGCATCAGATACGCAGTATTTT
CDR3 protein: CASSLTWDRASDTQYF